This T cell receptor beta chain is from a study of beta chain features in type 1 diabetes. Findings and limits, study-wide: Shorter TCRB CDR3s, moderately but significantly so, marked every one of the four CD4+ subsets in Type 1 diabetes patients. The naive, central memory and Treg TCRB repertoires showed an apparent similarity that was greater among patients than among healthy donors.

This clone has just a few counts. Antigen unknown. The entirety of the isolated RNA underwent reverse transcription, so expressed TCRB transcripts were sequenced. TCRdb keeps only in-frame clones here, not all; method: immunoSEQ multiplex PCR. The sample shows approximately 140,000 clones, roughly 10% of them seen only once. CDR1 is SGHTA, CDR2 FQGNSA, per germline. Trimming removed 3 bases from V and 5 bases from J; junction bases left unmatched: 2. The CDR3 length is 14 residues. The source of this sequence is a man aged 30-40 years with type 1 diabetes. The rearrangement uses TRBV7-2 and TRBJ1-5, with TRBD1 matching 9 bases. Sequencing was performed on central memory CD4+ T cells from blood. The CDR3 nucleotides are TGTGCCAGCAGCTTGGGACAGGGTGATCAGCCCCAGCATTTT. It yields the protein CASSLGQGDQPQHF.